This TCR beta chain was identified in a study of shared clonotypes between healthy human individuals. Overall study: Plates per donor: three CD4 naive, three CD4 memory, two CD8 naive, one CD8 memory.

Naivety among CD8 cells was defined by CD45RO negativity and positive CCR7 selection, thereby excluding terminally differentiated effector memory CD45RA+ cells. CDR1 and CDR2 (germline): MNHEY, SVGAGI. This CDR3 spans 12 amino acids. The V end lost 2 bases, the J end lost 4 bases, and 4 bases lay between the germline ends. A word on this clone: The same CDR3 also results from other DNA sequences found in this sample.

At a deep level, the assay was run. Replicate sorted-subset PCRs were loaded with 150 to 250 ng DNA, tens of thousands of T cell genomes. Sequencing was performed with immunoSEQ multiplex PCR; in TCRdb, only in-frame clones are kept and a portion is missing. This sample yields about 590,000 clones, of which roughly 96% are seen a single time; 0.095% to 0.12% belongs to the top ten. The sequence was collected from a woman in her twenties or thirties in good health. The sample comprised naive CD8+ T cells sorted from blood. The chain is built from TRBV6-5 and TRBJ2-3; D not certain. The chain's CDR3 is CASSYPPDTQYF. CDR3 nucleotide sequence: TGTGCCAGCAGTTACCCCCCAGATACGCAGTATTTT.